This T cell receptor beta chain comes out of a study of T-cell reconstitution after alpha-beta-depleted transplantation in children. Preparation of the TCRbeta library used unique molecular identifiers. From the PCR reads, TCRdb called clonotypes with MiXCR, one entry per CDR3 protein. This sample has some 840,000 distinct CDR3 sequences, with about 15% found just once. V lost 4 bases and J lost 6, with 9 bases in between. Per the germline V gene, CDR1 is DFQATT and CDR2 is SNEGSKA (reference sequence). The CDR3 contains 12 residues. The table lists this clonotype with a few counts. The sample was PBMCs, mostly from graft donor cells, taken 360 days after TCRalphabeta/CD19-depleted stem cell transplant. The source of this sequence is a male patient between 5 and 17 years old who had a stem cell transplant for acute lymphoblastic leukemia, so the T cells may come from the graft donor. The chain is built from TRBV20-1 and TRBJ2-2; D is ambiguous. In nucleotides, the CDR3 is TGCAGTGCTAAGGTCCTTGCCGGGGAGCTGTTTTTT. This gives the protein CSAKVLAGELFF.